Sequencing of this T cell receptor beta chain was carried out in a study of tumor and adjacent non-tumor tissue in lung cancer. The library came from three nested PCR rounds adapted from ARM-PCR protocols. TCRdb reprocessed the multiplex PCR reads via MiXCR and lists one record per CDR3 protein. Of roughly 65,000 distinct CDR3 sequences listed, about 60% are singletons. The V gene's germline CDR1 is SGHTA and CDR2 FQGNSA. V dropped 5 bases and J dropped 2 bases, with 9 bases sitting between them. CDR3 length: 14 residues. This sample's RNA came from whole unsorted tissue. The sequenced material came from lung tumor tissue. The rearrangement joins TRBV7-2 to TRBJ2-2; D might be TRBD1 or TRBD2, each matching 5 bases. This receptor was taken from a man in his fifties or sixties with non-small cell lung cancer. CDR3 sequence reads: CASSPGPNTGELFF. CDR3 sequence (DNA): TGTGCCAGCAGCCCGGGACCAAACACCGGGGAGCTGTTTTTT.